What follows describes a single TCR beta chain. Its specificity is unknown. The entry originates in a study of OX40 agonist ivuxolimab in advanced cancers. Study-level information: Patients were dosed intravenously with ivuxolimab at 0.01 to 10 mg/kg every 2 weeks. Findings and limits, study-wide: The antigens recognized by the expanded peripheral T cells, that is their antigen specificity, were not determined. Averaged across samples, CD8+ T cells carried more expanded clones than CD4+ did.

V shed 8 bases and J shed 2 bases, with 12 bases lying between them. This CDR3 comprises 14 residues. Per germline, CDR1 LNHDA and CDR2 SQIVND (reference sequence). Clones were read by immunoSEQ multiplex PCR, and TCRdb kept only the in-frame ones, dropping some. The table shows about 50,000 clones, with approximately 90% occurring only once. The genes are TRBV19 and TRBJ2-2; possibly TRBD1 for D (6 bases). This clonotype originated in an adult with an advanced solid tumor such as melanoma, head and neck, liver or kidney cancer. The source was CD4+ or CD8+ T cells sorted from blood, collected in a trial of the OX40 agonist ivuxolimab. CDR3 DNA sequence: TGTGCCAGTGGCTCGGGACAAAACACCGGGGAGCTGTTTTTT. Protein sequence: CASGSGQNTGELFF.